This T cell receptor (beta chain) is drawn from a study of neurological immune-mediated disorders. TCRdb used MiXCR to reprocess the 5' RACE reads, holding one entry per CDR3 protein. The sample holds approximately 130,000 distinct CDR3 sequences; about 3.4% are singletons and the top ten take 1% to 1.5%. With 0 bases removed from V and 7 bases from J, the gap between germline ends came to 15 bases. The V gene's germline CDR1 is SGHVS and CDR2 FNYEAQ. This CDR3 region has 15 residues. Many counts were recorded for this clonotype. The receptor's source is a woman aged 30 to 39 with multiple sclerosis. The chain recombines TRBV7-6 with TRBJ1-1; D is perhaps TRBD1 (5 bases). Sequenced material: PBMCs. In DNA form, the CDR3 reads TGTGCCAGCAGCTTAGCGCATGGGGGGATTAATGAAGCTTTCTTT. This sequence encodes CASSLAHGGINEAFF. The whole variable domain, filled in from reference TRBV7-6 and TRBJ1-1, reads GAGVSQSPRYKVTKRGQDVALRCDPISGHVSLYWYRQALGQGPEFLTYFNYEAQQDKSGLPNDRFSAERPEGSISTLTIQRTEQRDSAMYRCASSLAHGGINEAFFGQGTRLTVV.